Listed below are T cell receptor beta chains from one sample, sequenced in a study of Ad26.COV2.S vaccination and SARS-CoV-2 variants. The data were produced by immunoSEQ multiplex PCR, yet TCRdb's version contains in-frame clones alone and is incomplete. Altogether some 240,000 clones are present, approximately 90% being singletons, with the ten largest covering approximately 3%. Sequencing was performed on peripheral blood, taken in a trial of Ad26.COV2.S vaccine versus placebo. These receptors originate from a person aged 18 to 59 who received the Ad26.COV2.S COVID-19 vaccine or a placebo. Both conserved end residues are part of each CDR3. D genes are given only for firm matches. Where a row states a size, it is once, few, many or the class of an expanded clone; other rows omit it.

d_gene,j_gene,v_gene,abundance,CDR3aa,CDR3nt
TRBD1,TRBJ1-5,TRBV15,.,CATSTRTGGGQPQHF,TGTGCCACCAGCACCCGGACAGGGGGCGGCCAGCCCCAGCATTTT
.,TRBJ2-1,TRBV23-1,.,CASSQSAYNEQFF,TGCGCCAGCAGTCAATCTGCGTACAATGAGCAGTTCTTC
.,TRBJ1-1,TRBV3-1/TRBV3-2,.,CASSQEGAQRTEAFF,TGTGCCAGCAGCCAGGAAGGGGCCCAACGCACTGAAGCTTTCTTT
.,TRBJ2-3,TRBV7-9,.,CASSSRVRTDTQYF,TGTGCCAGCAGCTCGAGGGTGAGAACGGATACGCAGTATTTT
TRBD1,TRBJ1-5,TRBV7-2,.,CASSSGQVGGQPQHF,TGTGCCAGCAGCTCCGGACAGGTCGGGGGTCAGCCCCAGCATTTT
.,TRBJ2-2,TRBV2,.,CASSSPGGASNTGELFF,TGTGCCAGCAGTTCTCCCGGCGGGGCGTCGAACACCGGGGAGCTGTTTTTT
.,TRBJ1-6,TRBV19,.,CASSSGYSPLHF,TGTGCCAGTAGTTCGGGCTATTCACCCCTCCACTTT
.,TRBJ2-1,TRBV14,.,CASSQGRGIEQFF,TGTGCCAGCAGCCAAGGAAGGGGCATTGAGCAGTTCTTC
.,TRBJ1-3,TRBV3-1/TRBV3-2,.,CASSHGLGNTIYF,TGTGCCAGCAGCCATGGACTTGGAAACACCATATATTTT
.,TRBJ2-1,TRBV24-1,.,CATSPGHSLNEQFF,TGTGCCACCAGTCCGGGACACTCCCTTAATGAGCAGTTCTTC
TRBD1,TRBJ2-5,TRBV4-3,.,CASSQLGQGGETQYF,TGCGCCAGCAGCCAATTGGGACAGGGGGGAGAGACCCAGTACTTC
TRBD2,TRBJ2-5,TRBV28,.,CASSPHGLAGVETQYF,TGTGCCAGCAGTCCCCACGGACTAGCGGGAGTGGAGACCCAGTACTTC
.,TRBJ1-2,TRBV4-1,once,CASSQESHRSYGYTF,TGCGCCAGCAGCCAAGAATCCCACAGGAGCTATGGCTACACCTTC
TRBD2,TRBJ2-1,TRBV9,.,CASSVVAGGINEQFF,TGTGCCAGCAGCGTAGTTGCGGGAGGGATAAATGAGCAGTTCTTC
.,TRBJ2-3,TRBV4-3,.,CASSQDFWQDLGADTQYF,TGCGCCAGCAGCCAAGATTTTTGGCAGGACCTCGGCGCAGATACGCAGTATTTT
TRBD2,TRBJ2-5,TRBV5-1,.,CASSLAGGGQETQYF,TGCGCCAGCAGCTTGGCCGGCGGGGGCCAAGAGACCCAGTACTTC
.,TRBJ2-3,TRBV4-3,.,CASSQDLTLSGTDTQYF,TGCGCCAGCAGCCAAGATCTGACCCTAAGCGGCACAGATACGCAGTATTTT
.,TRBJ1-1,TRBV9,once,CASSGGTGGIFPEAFF,TGTGCCAGCAGCGGCGGGACCGGGGGAATATTCCCTGAAGCTTTCTTT
.,TRBJ1-5,TRBV7-9,.,CASSSANQPQHF,TGTGCCAGCAGCTCCGCCAATCAGCCCCAGCATTTT
TRBD1,TRBJ2-1,TRBV5-1,.,CASSPSLGQGYNEQFF,TGCGCCAGCAGCCCATCCTTGGGACAGGGTTACAATGAGCAGTTCTTC
.,TRBJ2-7,TRBV6-6,few,CATRLGGDSYEQYF,TGTGCCACCCGACTGGGGGGAGACTCCTACGAGCAGTACTTC
TRBD1,TRBJ1-5,TRBV10-2,many,CASTGQGINQPQHF,TGCGCCAGCACCGGACAGGGAATTAATCAGCCCCAGCATTTT
.,TRBJ1-6,TRBV6-2/TRBV6-3,.,CASSPRGMSYNSPLHF,TGTGCCAGCAGCCCTCGAGGGATGTCCTATAATTCACCCCTCCACTTT
.,TRBJ2-1,TRBV6-2/TRBV6-3,.,CASSTGPSYNEQFF,TGTGCCAGCAGTACGGGACCCTCCTACAATGAGCAGTTCTTC
.,TRBJ1-5,TRBV6-2/TRBV6-3,.,CASSYFEGWSQPQHF,TGTGCCAGCAGTTACTTCGAGGGGTGGTCTCAGCCCCAGCATTTT
TRBD1,TRBJ1-5,TRBV5-1,.,CASSTSGQGKEPQHF,TGCGCCAGCAGCACAAGCGGACAGGGGAAGGAGCCCCAGCATTTT
.,TRBJ2-5,TRBV9,few,CASSVGTTSKETQYF,TGTGCCAGCAGCGTAGGGACTACGTCCAAAGAGACCCAGTACTTC
.,TRBJ2-5,TRBV7-9,once,CASSLGLQETQYF,TGTGCCAGCAGCTTGGGACTCCAAGAGACCCAGTACTTC
.,TRBJ1-5,TRBV19,.,CASSMWGSNQPQHF,TGTGCCAGTAGTATGTGGGGGAGCAATCAGCCCCAGCATTTT
.,TRBJ1-3,TRBV7-9,.,CASSLSRVSGNTIYF,TGTGCCAGCAGCTTAAGTCGAGTCTCTGGAAACACCATATATTTT
.,TRBJ1-2,TRBV7-9,.,CASSQNTGNYGYTF,TGTGCCAGCAGTCAGAATACAGGGAACTATGGCTACACCTTC
.,TRBJ2-3,TRBV29-1,.,CSGKVADTQYF,TGCAGCGGGAAAGTGGCAGATACGCAGTATTTT
.,TRBJ1-2,TRBV9,few,CASSVAGGIYGYTF,TGTGCCAGCAGCGTAGCTGGGGGGATCTATGGCTACACCTTC
.,TRBJ1-2,TRBV6-6,.,CASSPGSNYGYTF,TGTGCCAGCAGTCCGGGGTCTAACTATGGCTACACCTTC
.,TRBJ1-6,TRBV10-3,.,CAISDEQGNSPLHF,TGTGCCATCAGTGACGAACAGGGAAATTCACCCCTCCACTTT
TRBD2,TRBJ2-2,TRBV11-2,once,CASSFGLAGDTGELFF,TGTGCCAGCAGCTTTGGACTAGCGGGGGACACCGGGGAGCTGTTTTTT
.,TRBJ1-1,TRBV3-1/TRBV3-2,.,CASSHRETMNTEAFF,TGTGCCAGCAGCCATAGGGAAACCATGAACACTGAAGCTTTCTTT
.,TRBJ1-2,TRBV20-1,.,CSAGGGQFDTF,TGCAGTGCTGGGGGGGGACAATTCGACACCTTC
.,TRBJ2-1,TRBV7-2,.,CASSLTTPYNEQFF,TGTGCCAGCAGCTTAACTACTCCTTACAATGAGCAGTTCTTC
TRBD1,TRBJ2-5,TRBV5-4,.,CASSYLGQGGTETQYF,TGTGCCAGCAGCTATCTGGGACAGGGAGGGACGGAGACCCAGTACTTC
.,TRBJ2-1,TRBV7-3,.,CASSLVQGAYNEQFF,TGTGCCAGCAGCTTAGTACAGGGAGCCTACAATGAGCAGTTCTTC
TRBD1,TRBJ1-2,TRBV18,.,CASSRSGQIYGYTF,TGTGCCAGCTCACGGTCGGGACAGATCTATGGCTACACCTTC
TRBD1,TRBJ1-2,TRBV5-1,.,CASSPSMDRVGYGYTF,TGCGCCAGCAGCCCAAGTATGGACAGGGTGGGCTATGGCTACACCTTC
.,TRBJ1-1,TRBV5-1,.,CASSLVGGPQNTEAFF,TGCGCCAGCAGCTTGGTTGGAGGACCCCAGAACACTGAAGCTTTCTTT
.,TRBJ2-1,TRBV10-3,.,CAISESGQQRYNEQFF,TGTGCCATCAGTGAGTCAGGCCAGCAGAGGTACAATGAGCAGTTCTTC
.,TRBJ2-5,TRBV2,.,CASRNSLSQETQYF,TGTGCCAGCAGAAACAGCCTATCCCAAGAGACCCAGTACTTC
.,TRBJ2-7,TRBV7-2,few,CASSFTPGARYEQYF,TGTGCCAGCAGCTTTACGCCGGGGGCCCGCTACGAGCAGTACTTC
TRBD1,TRBJ2-5,TRBV7-9,.,CASSFSGQPQETQYF,TGTGCCAGCAGCTTCTCGGGACAGCCCCAAGAGACCCAGTACTTC
TRBD1,TRBJ1-5,TRBV19,.,CASSLAGQGFYQPQHF,TGTGCCAGTAGCCTCGCGGGACAGGGGTTCTATCAGCCCCAGCATTTT
.,TRBJ1-5,TRBV4-3,once,CASSPGQGRDSNQPQHF,TGCGCCAGCAGCCCCGGGCAGGGCAGGGATAGCAATCAGCCCCAGCATTTT